What follows are 27 T cell receptor beta chains derived from one specimen sequenced in a study of T cell responses to AZD1222 COVID-19 vaccine. Profiled with immunoSEQ multiplex PCR; TCRdb holds only in-frame clones, not every one. The table lists 150,000 to 200,000 clones, almost 90% of them singletons, with under 14% in the top ten. The specimen was peripheral blood, collected 28 days after the second AZD1222 dose. These receptor sequences come from an adult who received the AZD1222 COVID-19 vaccine.

J is TRBJ2-2 and V is TRBV6-5, with 7 bases lining up with TRBD1. CDR3 length: 14 amino acids. After removal of 10 bases from V and 4 bases from J, the junction contained 9 bases not matched to a gene. From germline, CDR1 is MNHEY and CDR2 SVGAGI. The CDR3 nucleotides are TGTGCCACCACACAGGGGTCGGGCACCGGGGAGCTGTTTTTT. The encoded protein is CATTQGSGTGELFF.

The rearrangement links TRBV18 to TRBJ1-2; D is unclear. V lost 3 bases and J 8 bases, leaving 13 bases between the germline ends. Germline V gene data show CDR1 as KGHSH and CDR2 as LQKENI. This CDR3 is 13 amino acids long. This CDR3 is CASSPDTSSGYTF. DNA for the CDR3: TGTGCCAGCTCACCTGATACAAGTTCGGGCTACACCTTC.

The rearrangement links TRBV9 to TRBJ2-7, with 9 bases that match TRBD2. V shed 1 base and J 2 bases; nucleotides not matched to a gene: 4. Germline CDR1 SGDLS, CDR2 YYNGEE. The CDR3 consists of 15 residues. The CDR3 is CASSVTSGSPYEQYF. The CDR3 DNA follows: TGTGCCAGCAGCGTAACTAGCGGGTCTCCCTACGAGCAGTACTTC.

This clone came up once. The chain is built from TRBV19 and TRBJ2-3, with 8 bases identical to TRBD1. The germline V gene has CDR1 LNHDA and CDR2 SQIVND (reference sequence). The V and J ends lost 6 bases and 1 base, in that order; junction bases with no gene match: 6. CDR3 size: 15 residues. CDR3 sequence: CASRPSDRGTDTQYF. CDR3 DNA sequence: TGTGCCAGTAGGCCGTCGGACAGGGGCACAGATACGCAGTATTTT. The variable domain in full, with the rest retrieved from reference TRBV19 and TRBJ2-3, is DGGITQSPKYLFRKEGQNVTLSCEQNLNHDAMYWYRQDPGQGLRLIYYSQIVNDFQKGDIAEGYSVSREKKESFPLTVTSAQKNPTAFYLCASRPSDRGTDTQYFGPGTRLTVL.

The V gene is TRBV24-1, the J gene TRBJ2-2; D remains ambiguous. The CDR3 length is 14 residues. The germline V gene encodes CDR1 KGHDR and CDR2 SFDVKD. V lost 4 bases, J lost 3 bases, and 8 bases lay in between. Written as DNA, the CDR3 is TGTGCCACCAGTGACTCTTTCTACACCGGGGAGCTGTTTTTT. Its protein product is CATSDSFYTGELFF.

This rearrangement joins TRBV6-4 to TRBJ2-3; 10 bases line up with TRBD2. CDR1 and CDR2 (germline): MRHNA, SNTAGT. V was pared by 10 bases and J by 2 bases, with 9 bases of the junction left unmatched. The CDR3 is 15 residues long. CDR3 nucleotide sequence: TGTGCCACCCGAGATAGCGGGGGGCCCACAGATACGCAGTATTTT. Translated, it gives CATRDSGGPTDTQYF.

This chain links TRBV7-8 with TRBJ2-5, with D perhaps TRBD1 (6 bases). V was pared by 5 bases and J by 5 bases, with 15 bases between. The CDR3 extends over 14 amino acids. Looked up from germline, CDR1 is SGHVS and CDR2 is FQNEAQ. CDR3 DNA sequence: TGTGCCAGCAGCGTAAACAGGGTGGGGGAGACCCAGTACTTC. It yields the protein CASSVNRVGETQYF.

The chain is built from TRBV19 and TRBJ2-7; possible D gene TRBD2, 6 bases. Trimming stripped 4 bases from V and 5 bases from J, with 15 bases between. Germline lookup yields CDR1 LNHDA and CDR2 SQIVND (reference sequence). The CDR3 consists of 14 residues. The CDR3: CASSTRDWTNEQYF. DNA of the CDR3: TGTGCCAGTAGTACTCGGGACTGGACGAACGAGCAGTACTTC.

The chain carries TRBV10-1 and TRBJ1-2, with D perhaps matching TRBD1 (6 bases). Trimming stripped 6 bases from V and 7 bases from J, with 15 bases between. The CDR3 is made up of 13 amino acids. Germline V CDR1 and CDR2: WNHNN, SYGVQD (reference sequence). The CDR3 loop is CASSPGDEAGYTF. The CDR3 coding sequence is TGCGCCAGCAGCCCAGGGGACGAGGCTGGCTACACCTTC.

This clone was observed a single time. The chain has TRBV6-5 and TRBJ1-1; D remains ambiguous. The V gene's germline CDR1 is MNHEY and CDR2 SVGAGI. Trimming left V 6 bases short and J 2 bases short, with 13 bases between. The CDR3 length is 14 residues. As DNA, the CDR3 is TGTGCCAGCAGGTGGGCACACCCCAACACTGAAGCTTTCTTT. Translating gives CASRWAHPNTEAFF.

V is TRBV4-2 and J is TRBJ1-5; D uncertain. Per the germline V gene, CDR1 is LGHNA and CDR2 is YNFKEQ. The germline V and J ends were trimmed by 0 bases and 1 base, with 4 bases remaining between them. The length of the CDR3 is 14 residues. The CDR3 region has the DNA TGTGCCAGCAGCCAAGATCGCAGCAATCAGCCCCAGCATTTT. Residues: CASSQDRSNQPQHF.

V is TRBV7-9 and J is TRBJ2-3; D ambiguous. Per germline, CDR1 SEHNR and CDR2 FQNEAQ (reference sequence). The CDR3 runs to 15 residues. V was shortened by 5 bases and J by 8 bases, with 20 bases between the two germline ends. The CDR3 spells CASSPLDGPKGTQYF. In DNA, the CDR3 is TGTGCCAGCAGCCCCCTGGACGGTCCCAAGGGTACGCAGTATTTT.

The rearrangement links TRBV19 to TRBJ2-1, with TRBD2 identical over 10 bases. After removal of 4 bases from V and 4 bases from J, the junction contained 1 base not matched to a gene. Germline CDR1 is LNHDA and CDR2 is SQIVND (reference sequence). The CDR3 runs to 14 residues. The CDR3 region is CASSTLAGYNEQFF. In DNA, the CDR3 is TGTGCCAGTAGTACACTAGCGGGGTACAATGAGCAGTTCTTC.

CDR3 sequence (DNA): TGTGCCAGCAGCTTAATGGGACGGGATACGCAGTATTTT. It codes for CASSLMGRDTQYF. The gene calls are TRBV7-3 and TRBJ2-3, with D perhaps assigned TRBD1 or TRBD2 (5 bases each). The V end was cut by 1 base, the J end by 6 bases, with 8 bases between. Germline CDR1 is SGHTA and CDR2 is FQGTGA. The CDR3 is 13 amino acids.

The chain couples TRBV29-1 to TRBJ1-1; tentative D call: TRBD1 (6 bases). Trimming left V 7 bases short and J 1 base short, with 13 bases between. Germline V gene sequence: CDR1 SQVTM, CDR2 ANQGSEA. CDR3 size: 13 residues. The CDR3 sequence: CSGLQGRNTEAFF. CDR3 DNA sequence: TGCAGCGGTCTTCAGGGGCGGAACACTGAAGCTTTCTTT.

This chain links TRBV6-5 with TRBJ1-5; D gene uncertain. The germline V and J ends were trimmed by 2 bases and 4 bases, with 6 bases remaining between them. This CDR3 is 13 amino acids long. CDR1 and CDR2 from the germline V gene are MNHEY and SVGAGI. CDR3 nucleotides: TGTGCCAGCAGTTACCTGCCTAATCAGCCCCAGCATTTT. It translates to CASSYLPNQPQHF.

This chain links TRBV5-4 with TRBJ2-7, with 7 bases matching TRBD1. J gave up 0 bases and V 0 bases, and 3 bases lay outside the gene matches. The CDR3 loop spans 15 amino acids. Germline V gene sequence: CDR1 SGHNT, CDR2 YYREEE (reference sequence). The CDR3 DNA reads TGTGCCAGCAGCTTGGGGGGACAGAACTCCTACGAGCAGTACTTC. It translates to CASSLGGQNSYEQYF.

The chain uses TRBV5-4 and TRBJ2-3; D is unresolved. Trimming left V 5 bases short and J 6 bases short, with 10 bases between. Germline V gene sequence: CDR1 SGHNT, CDR2 YYREEE (reference sequence). The CDR3 runs to 12 residues. The CDR3 loop reads CASSSPRDTQYF. Written as DNA, the CDR3 is TGTGCCAGCAGTTCTCCGCGGGATACGCAGTATTTT.

This chain links TRBV9 with TRBJ1-5; D unclear. The CDR3 extends over 20 amino acids. With 1 base removed from V and 0 bases from J, the gap between germline ends came to 23 bases. Germline CDR1 is SGDLS and CDR2 is YYNGEE. As DNA, the CDR3 is TGTGCCAGCAGCGTATATCTCAGTGCACCACTTAGCAATAGCAATCAGCCCCAGCATTTT. Its protein product is CASSVYLSAPLSNSNQPQHF.

To note about this clone: Other nucleotide sequences from this sample produce the same CDR3. The CDR3 here is CSASPYNEQFF. CDR3 nucleotide sequence: TGCAGTGCTAGCCCCTACAATGAGCAGTTCTTC. The chain uses TRBV20-1 and TRBJ2-1; D ambiguous. The CDR3 is 11 amino acids. Trimming left V 3 bases short and J 2 bases short, with 2 bases between. Germline V gene sequence: CDR1 DFQATT, CDR2 SNEGSKA (reference sequence).

The table lists this clone with a few counts. V gene TRBV29-1 combines with J gene TRBJ1-1; D may be TRBD1 (5 bases). Deletions cut 2 bases from V and 5 bases from J, with 12 bases between. This CDR3 is built from 13 residues. Germline CDR1 and CDR2: SQVTM and ANQGSEA. CDR3 bases: TGCAGCGTTGAACCCCAGGGACGAACTGAAGCTTTCTTT. The encoded protein is CSVEPQGRTEAFF. Supplemented by reference TRBV29-1 and TRBJ1-1, the full variable domain reads SAVISQKPSRDICQRGTSLTIQCQVDSQVTMMFWYRQQPGQSLTLIATANQGSEATYESGFVIDKFPISRPNLTFSTLTVSNMSPEDSSIYLCSVEPQGRTEAFFGQGTRLTVV.

The J gene is TRBJ1-1, the V gene TRBV6-4, with 9 positions matching TRBD1. CDR1 is MRHNA, CDR2 SNTAGT, per germline. The CDR3 is 14 residues long. The V and J ends lost 4 bases and 11 bases, in that order; junction bases with no gene match: 11. For the CDR3, the DNA is TGTGCCAGCAGTGGCTCCCCGGGACAGGGAACGGCTTTCTTT. This encodes CASSGSPGQGTAFF.

The chain employs TRBV28 and TRBJ1-4; TRBD1 is a possible D gene (5 bases). The CDR3 contains 15 residues. In germline, CDR1 is MDHEN, CDR2 SYDVKM. Trimming removed 5 bases at V and 8 bases at J, with 18 bases between. CDR3 sequence: CASSTPQGAREKLFF. CDR3 coding DNA: TGTGCCAGCAGTACGCCTCAAGGGGCGCGAGAAAAACTGTTTTTT.

This chain joins TRBV7-9 and TRBJ2-7; D uncertain. CDR3 length: 14 residues. Between the trimmed V and J ends, which lost 0 bases and 6 bases, there was a span of 12 bases. Germline V lookup: CDR1 SEHNR, CDR2 FQNEAQ (reference sequence). CDR3 in DNA: TGTGCCAGCAGCTTAGCACGCAGGACGAGCGAGCAGTACTTC. As protein: CASSLARRTSEQYF.

This chain uses TRBV6-5 with TRBJ1-1; TRBD1 agrees at 7 bases. Germline CDR1 MNHEY, CDR2 SVGAGI. This CDR3 has 13 amino acids. V was pared by 4 bases and J by 5 bases, with 4 bases of the junction left unmatched. CDR3 amino acids: CASSSTRGTEAFF. CDR3 nucleotides: TGTGCCAGCAGTTCTACCAGGGGGACTGAAGCTTTCTTT.

V gene TRBV5-4 combines with J gene TRBJ2-4; 10 positions agree with TRBD1. The V gene end was trimmed by 0 bases and the J gene end by 12 bases; junction bases not matched to a gene: 15. The CDR3 has 17 residues. Germline CDR1 reads SGHNT; CDR2 reads YYREEE (reference sequence). In DNA, the CDR3 is TGTGCCAGCAGCTTGGCGGTCAGCGCCGGGACAGGGGTGCCTCAGTACTTC. This sequence encodes CASSLAVSAGTGVPQYF.

The J gene is TRBJ2-7, the V gene TRBV7-9; no definite D call. This CDR3 is built from 17 residues. CDR1 and CDR2 from the germline V gene are SEHNR and FQNEAQ (reference sequence). The V end lost 1 base, the J end lost 1 base, and 17 bases lay between the germline ends. The CDR3 loop is CASSLVSFMAVSYEQYF. The CDR3 DNA is TGTGCCAGCAGCTTAGTGTCGTTTATGGCGGTTTCCTACGAGCAGTACTTC.